Below, 20 T cell receptor beta chains from the same sample are listed, as sequenced in a study of T-cell reconstitution after alpha-beta-depleted transplantation in children. The TCRbeta library was prepared with unique molecular identifiers. TCRdb reprocessed the PCR reads via MiXCR and lists one record per CDR3 protein. The sample consists of approximately 1,000,000 distinct CDR3 sequences, around 30% of them appearing once. This specimen consisted of PBMCs, mostly from graft donor cells, obtained 360 days after TCRalphabeta/CD19-depleted stem cell transplant. All receptors come from a boy in the first two years of life who had a stem cell transplant for SCID, so the T cells may come from the graft donor.

This chain joins TRBV29-1 and TRBJ2-2; no clear D gene. Germline CDR1 and CDR2: SQVTM and ANQGSEA. The CDR3 sequence is 11 residues long. Trimming removed 1 base from V and 7 bases from J, with 4 bases in between. The CDR3 loop reads CSVEALGELFF. The CDR3 DNA sequence: TGCAGCGTTGAAGCTCTCGGGGAGCTGTTTTTT.

This chain uses TRBV5-6 with TRBJ2-1, with D tentatively TRBD1 or TRBD2 (5 bases each). Per germline, CDR1 SGHDT and CDR2 YYEEEE. The CDR3 is made up of 18 amino acids. V lost 0 bases, J lost 2 bases, and 18 bases lay in between. The CDR3 reads CASSLGSVARGAYNEQFF. The CDR3 bases are TGTGCCAGCAGCTTGGGCAGCGTGGCTAGAGGGGCCTACAATGAGCAGTTCTTC. The complete variable domain, with remaining parts taken from reference TRBV5-6 and TRBJ2-1, reads DAGVTQSPTHLIKTRGQQVTLRCSPKSGHDTVSWYQQALGQGPQFIFQYYEEEERQRGNFPDRFSGHQFPNYSSELNVNALLLGDSALYLCASSLGSVARGAYNEQFFGPGTRLTVL.

The chain uses TRBV20-1 and TRBJ2-1, with 8 bases identical to TRBD2. V lost 7 bases and J lost 2; bases outside the gene matches: 10. This CDR3 region has 15 residues. Germline-derived CDR1 and CDR2 are DFQATT and SNEGSKA (reference sequence). As DNA, the CDR3 is TGCAGTGTCTTACTAGCGGTTAAGACCTACAATGAGCAGTTCTTC. Protein product: CSVLLAVKTYNEQFF.

The chain couples TRBV9 to TRBJ2-1; D may match TRBD1 or TRBD2 (5 bases each). Germline values: CDR1 SGDLS, CDR2 YYNGEE. The CDR3 is 15 residues long. Trimming stripped 4 bases from V and 2 bases from J, with 13 bases between. The CDR3 protein is CASSLMTGPYNEQFF. The CDR3, as DNA: TGTGCCAGCAGCCTCATGACGGGGCCCTACAATGAGCAGTTCTTC.

This clonotype was seen at least ten times. The chain uses TRBV5-1 and TRBJ2-5; the D gene is possibly TRBD2 (6 bases). The CDR3 extends over 13 amino acids. CDR1 and CDR2 from the germline V gene are SGHRS and YFSETQ. Trimming left V 1 base short and J 6 bases short, with 10 bases between. Written as DNA, the CDR3 is TGCGCCAGCAGCTTGCAGGGCGGGAAGACCCAGTACTTC. Translation: CASSLQGGKTQYF. The entire variable domain, with the rest obtained from reference TRBV5-1 and TRBJ2-5, is as follows: KAGVTQTPRYLIKTRGQQVTLSCSPISGHRSVSWYQQTPGQGLQFLFEYFSETQRNKGNFPGRFSGRQFSNSRSEMNVSTLELGDSALYLCASSLQGGKTQYFGPGTRLLVL.

This clonotype was seen only a few times. The V call is TRBV20-1, the J call TRBJ2-2; D is perhaps TRBD2 (6 bases). The CDR3 extends over 15 amino acids. Deletions cut 6 bases from V and 1 base from J, with 15 bases between. The V gene's germline CDR1 is DFQATT and CDR2 SNEGSKA (reference sequence). CDR3 sequence: CSALSGGRNTGELFF. The CDR3 DNA follows: TGCAGTGCGCTATCCGGGGGTCGGAACACCGGGGAGCTGTTTTTT.

The rearrangement uses TRBV5-4 and TRBJ2-5, with 12 bases matching TRBD1. The V gene's germline CDR1 is SGHNT and CDR2 YYREEE (reference sequence). The ends lost 2 bases at V and 5 bases at J; junction bases unmatched: 10. The CDR3 consists of 17 residues. The CDR3 bases are TGTGCCAGCAGCTTAGGGGCCGGGACAGGGGGCCGGGAGACCCAGTACTTC. This sequence encodes CASSLGAGTGGRETQYF.

At least ten counts were recorded for this clonotype. The genes are TRBV4-1 and TRBJ1-3; D remains unclear. The CDR3 is 15 residues long. Trimming removed 0 bases from V and 4 bases from J, with 10 bases in between. Germline V gene lookup returns CDR1 MGHRA and CDR2 YSYEKL. CDR3 DNA: TGCGCCAGCAGCCAAGATACCGGGCCCGGAAACACCATATATTTT. Protein: CASSQDTGPGNTIYF.

The genes are TRBV20-1 and TRBJ1-5; D gene ambiguous. This CDR3 has 15 residues. V lost 1 base and J lost 0, with 10 bases in between. Germline V gives CDR1 DFQATT, CDR2 SNEGSKA (reference sequence). CDR3 sequence reads: CSARGQEISNQPQHF. The CDR3 DNA is TGCAGTGCTAGAGGGCAGGAGATTAGCAATCAGCCCCAGCATTTT.

The gene calls are TRBV24-1 and TRBJ2-7; D possibly corresponds to TRBD1 (6 bases). The CDR3 is made up of 15 amino acids. Germline V gene lookup returns CDR1 KGHDR and CDR2 SFDVKD. Trimming took 8 bases from V and 0 from J, leaving 16 bases between them. The CDR3 DNA sequence: TGTGCCACCATGTCAGCACGGGACACCTCCTACGAGCAGTACTTC. Its translation: CATMSARDTSYEQYF.

This clonotype has more than one count but fewer than ten. This sequence joins TRBV25-1 and TRBJ2-5; TRBD1 is a possible D gene (6 bases). V was pared by 8 bases and J by 0 bases, with 16 bases between. This CDR3 region has 15 residues. Looked up from germline, CDR1 is MGHDK and CDR2 is SYGVNS. In DNA, the CDR3 is TGTGCCAGCGGGAGAACGACAGGACACCAAGAGACCCAGTACTTC. Translated: CASGRTTGHQETQYF.

This clonotype was recorded many times. The junction departs from the called germline gene at one end, perhaps through a read error. This rearrangement joins TRBV18 to TRBJ2-7; a weak D match, TRBD1 (6 bases). Germline V gene data show CDR1 as KGHSH and CDR2 as LQKENI. The length of the CDR3 is 14 residues. The DNA for the CDR3 is TGCGCCAGCAGCCCCCAGGGGAGCTCCTACGAGCAGTACTTC. Translating gives CASSPQGSSYEQYF.

The chain carries TRBV10-3 and TRBJ1-1; TRBD1 matches 10 bases. The CDR3 totals 15 residues. In germline, CDR1 is ENHRY, CDR2 SYGVKD. J lost 3 bases, V lost 4 bases, and 5 bases had no gene match. The CDR3 protein is CAISGSGTGDTEAFF. The CDR3, as DNA: TGTGCCATCAGTGGTTCTGGGACAGGGGACACTGAAGCTTTCTTT.

This chain joins TRBV5-6 and TRBJ2-1, with D unclear. Trimming shortened V by 4 bases and J by 6 bases, and 11 bases separated the two germline ends. Germline loops: CDR1 SGHDT, CDR2 YYEEEE. The CDR3 covers 13 residues. Here the CDR3 reads CASSPNPFNEQFF. DNA of the CDR3: TGTGCCAGCAGCCCTAACCCCTTCAATGAGCAGTTCTTC.

This chain connects TRBV11-1 to TRBJ2-1; D gene uncertain. This CDR3 is built from 19 residues. The germline V gene has CDR1 SGHAT and CDR2 FQDESV (reference sequence). The V end was cut by 1 base, the J end by 0 bases, with 19 bases between. CDR3 DNA: TGTGCCAGCAGCTTAGAATTTGGAAGCCTCCTTAGCTCCTACAATGAGCAGTTCTTC. This sequence encodes CASSLEFGSLLSSYNEQFF.

This clonotype was counted once. CDR3 nucleotide sequence: TGTGCCAGCAGTGATGGGGACACTGAAGCTTTCTTT. Protein: CASSDGDTEAFF. The chain couples TRBV2 to TRBJ1-1; the D is unclear. Germline V gene lookup returns CDR1 SNHLY and CDR2 FYNNEI. The CDR3 runs 12 residues. Trimming took off 3 bases at V and 3 bases at J, with 5 bases between the two ends.

There are many counts of this clonotype. The chain couples TRBV4-1 to TRBJ2-7; perhaps TRBD1 as D (6 bases). The CDR3 runs to 15 residues. Looked up from germline, CDR1 is MGHRA and CDR2 is YSYEKL. The V end was cut by 0 bases, the J end by 1 base, with 10 bases between. The CDR3 spells CASSQDWGQSYEQYF. CDR3 DNA: TGCGCCAGCAGCCAAGATTGGGGGCAGTCCTACGAGCAGTACTTC.

This clonotype was observed a few times. The chain combines TRBV5-6 with TRBJ2-7; TRBD2 agrees at 7 bases. Germline V gene data show CDR1 as SGHDT and CDR2 as YYEEEE. V lost 6 bases, J lost 0 bases, and 9 bases stayed unmatched. This CDR3 is 15 amino acids long. DNA of the CDR3: TGTGCCAGCACCTGGCGGGGGTCTGCCTCCTACGAGCAGTACTTC. This gives the protein CASTWRGSASYEQYF.

The V and J genes are TRBV9 and TRBJ2-7; D is unclear. CDR3 length: 13 residues. Trimming took 0 bases from V and 3 from J, leaving 7 bases between them. Germline loops: CDR1 SGDLS, CDR2 YYNGEE. The DNA for the CDR3 is TGTGCCAGCAGCGTAGATACTCGCTACGAGCAGTACTTC. Translation: CASSVDTRYEQYF.

This clonotype was counted at least ten times. The rearrangement joins TRBV12-3 or TRBV12-4 to TRBJ2-1, with unresolved D. The CDR3 sequence is 11 residues long. V lost 5 bases and J 10 bases, leaving 9 bases between the germline ends. CDR3 loop: CASSSSGEQFF. The CDR3 DNA reads TGTGCCAGCAGTAGCAGTGGGGAGCAGTTCTTC.